A single sample is the source of the 10 T cell receptor beta chains below, sequenced in a study of T-cell memory formation after mild COVID-19. MiXCR was run by TCRdb on the 5' RACE reads, yielding one entry per CDR3 protein. The sample lists hundreds of thousands of distinct CDR3 sequences; roughly 25% were seen once. Material: PBMCs or a T cell subset sorted from them (not recorded which). These receptors all stem from an adult woman who had mild COVID-19 (a few samples of this study predate the infection). Cell type and time point are not known.

This clonotype was counted a few times. The V gene is TRBV28, the J gene TRBJ1-5; 8 nucleotides line up with TRBD1. The CDR3 is 15 residues long. Losses at the gene ends were 9 bases for V and 1 base for J; bases not matched to a gene: 8. Germline V CDR1 and CDR2: MDHEN, SYDVKM. The CDR3 is CASRVGQGSNQPQHF. In nucleotides, the CDR3 is TGTGCCAGTCGTGTTGGACAGGGAAGCAATCAGCCCCAGCATTTT.

The V call is TRBV20-1, the J call TRBJ2-5; TRBD1 or TRBD2 may be the D gene (5 bases each). The V end was cut by 2 bases, the J end by 3 bases, with 13 bases between. The CDR3 has 14 residues. Germline V gene data show CDR1 as DFQATT and CDR2 as SNEGSKA (reference sequence). CDR3: CSARPSRGKETQYF. The DNA for the CDR3 is TGCAGTGCTAGACCGTCACGGGGCAAAGAGACCCAGTACTTC.

The chain links TRBV7-6 to TRBJ1-2; D is ambiguous. From germline, CDR1 is SGHVS and CDR2 FNYEAQ. The CDR3 spans 13 residues. V dropped 6 bases and J dropped 8 bases, with 16 bases sitting between them. For the CDR3, the DNA is TGTGCCAGCAGTACTCCTGATCTTTCGGGCTACACCTTC. This codes for CASSTPDLSGYTF.

The chain joins TRBV6-5 to TRBJ2-3; 9 bases fit TRBD2. This CDR3 has 18 amino acids. J lost 0 bases, V lost 6 bases, and 13 bases had no gene match. Per germline, CDR1 MNHEY and CDR2 SVGAGI. The CDR3 sequence is CASSPYYPTSGSTDTQYF. CDR3 sequence (DNA): TGTGCCAGCAGCCCCTATTACCCAACTAGCGGGAGCACAGATACGCAGTATTTT.

The V call is TRBV10-3, the J call TRBJ2-1, with 11 bases that match TRBD2. Germline trimming cut 7 bases from V and 5 bases from J; bases unmatched to any gene: 4. Germline V lookup: CDR1 ENHRY, CDR2 SYGVKD. The CDR3 sequence is 14 residues long. DNA of the CDR3: TGTGCCATCACGACTAGCGGGGTTCACAATGAGCAGTTCTTC. This codes for CAITTSGVHNEQFF.

This clonotype appeared a few times. The chain has TRBV12-3 or TRBV12-4 and TRBJ2-3; D possibly corresponds to TRBD2 (5 bases). The V gene lost 6 bases and the J gene lost 8 bases, with 12 bases spanning the gap. There are 12 residues in the CDR3. The chain's CDR3 is CASSQDGGTQYF. The CDR3 DNA reads TGTGCCAGCAGCCAGGATGGAGGTACGCAGTATTTT.

This clonotype was counted a few times. The gene calls are TRBV7-6 and TRBJ2-1; D ambiguous. The V end lost 1 base, the J end lost 10 bases, and 11 bases lay between the germline ends. The CDR3 is made up of 13 amino acids. The germline V gene encodes CDR1 SGHVS and CDR2 FNYEAQ. CDR3 residues: CASSLGSSQEQFF. The CDR3 coding sequence is TGTGCCAGCAGCTTAGGCTCGTCACAAGAGCAGTTCTTC.

V and J are TRBV4-2 and TRBJ2-3, with TRBD1 matching over 10 bases. This CDR3 is built from 16 residues. Germline assignment: CDR1 LGHNA and CDR2 YNFKEQ. V shed 3 bases and J 2 bases; nucleotides not matched to a gene: 5. CDR3 nucleotide sequence: TGTGCCAGCAGCCAGGGGGGACAGGGGAACACAGATACGCAGTATTTT. Amino acid sequence: CASSQGGQGNTDTQYF.

This clonotype was found a few times. The chain employs TRBV5-1 and TRBJ1-1; D is ambiguous. This CDR3 contains 16 residues. Germline V CDR1 and CDR2: SGHRS, YFSETQ. V was pared by 0 bases and J by 0 bases, with 12 bases between. The DNA of the CDR3 is TGCGCCAGCAGCTTGGTCGGAACTGATATGAACACTGAAGCTTTCTTT. It is translated as CASSLVGTDMNTEAFF.

The V call is TRBV5-1, the J call TRBJ2-5; D may be TRBD2 (5 bases). Between the trimmed V and J ends, which lost 2 bases and 0 bases, there was a span of 29 bases. This CDR3 has 21 amino acids. Germline V gene data show CDR1 as SGHRS and CDR2 as YFSETQ. CDR3 nucleotides: TGCGCCAGCAGCTTCAAGTCAACCCGTACGTTCAGCGGTGGGTACCAAGAGACCCAGTACTTC. It specifies CASSFKSTRTFSGGYQETQYF.